A selection of T cell receptor beta chains follows, all from one sample in a study of memory CD4+ T cells and cytomegalovirus serostatus. The data were produced by immunoSEQ multiplex PCR, yet TCRdb's version contains in-frame clones alone and is incomplete. The data contain nearly 60,000 clones, roughly 81% of them seen just once; the ten biggest clones take up around 1%. Sequenced material: memory CD4+ T cells from blood. Receptors were obtained from an adult in good health and CMV-seronegative. Both conserved end residues are part of each CDR3. D genes are given only for firm matches. Not all rows give a size; the values are once, few, many and, for expanded clones, a class.

NA	NA	TRBV5-1	TRBJ1-4	TGCGCCAGCAGCGTGACAGTCGCAACTAATGAAAAACTGTTTTTT	CASSVTVATNEKLFF
NA	NA	TRBV18	TRBJ1-4	TGTGCCAGCTCACCTCGGGGAACGAATAATGAAAAACTGTTTTTT	CASSPRGTNNEKLFF
NA	TRBD1	TRBV11-2	TRBJ2-7	TGTGCCAGCAGCTTAGAGGGACAGGGGGCCTACGAGCAGTACTTC	CASSLEGQGAYEQYF
NA	TRBD1	TRBV18	TRBJ2-7	TGTGCCAGCTCACGGGACAGGGCCGGGCAATACGAGCAGTACTTC	CASSRDRAGQYEQYF
NA	TRBD1	TRBV10-3	TRBJ2-6	TGTGCCATCAGTGATAGGACAGGGGGCGCTTCTGGGGCCAACGTCCTGACTTTC	CAISDRTGGASGANVLTF
NA	NA	TRBV10-3	TRBJ2-1	TGTGCCATTGCCCCGGGGTCCTACAATGAGCAGTTCTTC	CAIAPGSYNEQFF
few	NA	TRBV30	TRBJ2-1	TGTGCCTGCGGCCAGGGGTACAATGAGCAGTTCTTC	CACGQGYNEQFF
NA	NA	TRBV5-1	TRBJ2-6	TGCGCCAGCAGCTTGGCGGGACCGAACTCTGGGACCAACGTCCTGACTTTC	CASSLAGPNSGTNVLTF
NA	NA	TRBV7-9	TRBJ2-2	TGTGCCAGCAGCTTAGGCTCGGGGGACGCCGGGGAGCTGTTTTTT	CASSLGSGDAGELFF
NA	TRBD1	TRBV5-6	TRBJ1-1	TGTGCCAGCAGCTCACAGGGGGCCCGGAACACTGAAGCTTTCTTT	CASSSQGARNTEAFF
few	TRBD2	TRBV11-3	TRBJ2-4	TGTGCCAGCAGCTTACCGGGACTAGCGGGAAACATTCAGTACTTC	CASSLPGLAGNIQYF
NA	TRBD2	TRBV10-2	TRBJ2-1	TGCGCCAGCGAGCGGGGCTCCTACAATGAGCAGTTCTTC	CASERGSYNEQFF
NA	NA	TRBV13	TRBJ2-2	TGTGCCAGCAGCCCAGGAGGGGGGGCCACCGGGGAGCTGTTTTTT	CASSPGGGATGELFF
NA	NA	TRBV4-2	TRBJ1-1	TGTGCCAGCAGCCAAGGGACCCCGGAAAACACTGAAGCTTTCTTT	CASSQGTPENTEAFF
NA	NA	TRBV6-6	TRBJ1-2	TGTGCCAGCAGTTTCGGGTTGGTAAATGGCTACACCTTC	CASSFGLVNGYTF
NA	TRBD1	TRBV19	TRBJ1-2	TGTGCCAGTAGTCTGCCGGGACAGGCCTTTAACTATGGCTACACCTTC	CASSLPGQAFNYGYTF
NA	NA	TRBV11-1	TRBJ2-1	TGTGCCAGCAGCTTAGGACAGGACAATGAGCAGTTCTTC	CASSLGQDNEQFF
NA	NA	TRBV6-5	TRBJ1-5	TGTGCCAGCAGTTACTCTCTCTTTAGCAATCAGCCCCAGCATTTT	CASSYSLFSNQPQHF
NA	NA	TRBV28	TRBJ2-7	TGTGCCAGCAGTTCAACCAGGGTGCTCTGGGAGCAGTACTTC	CASSSTRVLWEQYF
NA	TRBD2	TRBV5-1	TRBJ2-3	TGCGCCAGCAGCTTGAAGGCGGGAGCGGGGACAGATACGCAGTATTTT	CASSLKAGAGTDTQYF
NA	NA	TRBV28	TRBJ1-2	TGTGCCACTTCCGGGGGATACAACTATGGCTACACCTTC	CATSGGYNYGYTF
NA	NA	TRBV25-1	TRBJ2-7	TGTGCCAGCAGTGAGCTGGGGACCCTCTCCTACGAGCAGTACTTC	CASSELGTLSYEQYF
NA	NA	TRBV5-1	TRBJ2-1	TGCGCCAGCAGCTTGTTCGAGCACAATGAGCAGTTCTTC	CASSLFEHNEQFF
NA	TRBD2	TRBV7-8	TRBJ2-1	TGTGCCAGCAGCCCCTACCGGTTGTTGACTAGCGGGATACACAATGAGCAGTTCTTC	CASSPYRLLTSGIHNEQFF
NA	TRBD1	TRBV19	TRBJ1-5	TGTGCCAGTAGTATAGTCCCGACAGGGGGCCCTCAGCCCCAGCATTTT	CASSIVPTGGPQPQHF
few	TRBD1	TRBV5-4	TRBJ1-1	TGTGCCAGTGGGGGACAGGGGGTTACTGAAGCTTTCTTT	CASGGQGVTEAFF
NA	NA	TRBV28	TRBJ2-2	TGTGCCAGCAGAAGAACCAGGTTGAACACCGGGGAGCTGTTTTTT	CASRRTRLNTGELFF
NA	TRBD1	TRBV5-5	TRBJ1-1	TGTGCCAGCAGCTACAGGACAGGCGCCGAAGCTTTCTTT	CASSYRTGAEAFF
NA	TRBD1	TRBV6-5	TRBJ1-2	TGTGCCAGCAGATACGGGACAGACGGCCGCTATGGCTACACCTTC	CASRYGTDGRYGYTF
NA	TRBD1	TRBV7-8	TRBJ2-1	TGTGCCAGCAGCCGAAACCCCGGGACAGGGGCGGATGAGCAGTTCTTC	CASSRNPGTGADEQFF
once	NA	TRBV28	TRBJ2-5	TGTGCCAGCAGCGGGACCCAGGAGACCCAGTACTTC	CASSGTQETQYF
NA	TRBD1	TRBV6-1	TRBJ2-5	TGTGCCAGCAGCCCGGGGGACAGGGTGGTCGAGACCCAGTACTTC	CASSPGDRVVETQYF
NA	TRBD1	TRBV5-1	TRBJ1-3	TGCGCCAGCAGCCAGGACAGGGCTGGAAACACCATATATTTT	CASSQDRAGNTIYF
NA	NA	TRBV5-6	TRBJ1-5	TGTGCCAGCAGCTTGAGTTACAGGCCCGATCAGCCCCAGCATTTT	CASSLSYRPDQPQHF
NA	NA	TRBV27	TRBJ2-5	TGTGCCAGCAGTTTATCGGGAGAGACCCAGTACTTC	CASSLSGETQYF